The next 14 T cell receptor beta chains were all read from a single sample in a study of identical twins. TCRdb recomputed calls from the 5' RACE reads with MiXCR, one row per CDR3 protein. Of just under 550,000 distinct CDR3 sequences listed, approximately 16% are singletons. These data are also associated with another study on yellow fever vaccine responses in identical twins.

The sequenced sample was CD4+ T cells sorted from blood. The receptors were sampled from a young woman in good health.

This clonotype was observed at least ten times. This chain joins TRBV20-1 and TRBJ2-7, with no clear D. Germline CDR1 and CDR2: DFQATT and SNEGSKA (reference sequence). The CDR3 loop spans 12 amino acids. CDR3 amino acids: CSPARLFYEQYV. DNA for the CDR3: TGCAGCCCAGCCCGACTCTTCTACGAGCAGTACGTC.

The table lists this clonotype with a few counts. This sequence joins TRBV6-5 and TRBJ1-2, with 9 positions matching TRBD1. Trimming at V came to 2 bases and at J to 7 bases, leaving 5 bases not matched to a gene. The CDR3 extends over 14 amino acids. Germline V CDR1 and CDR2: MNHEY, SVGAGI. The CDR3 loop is CASSYEGQGSGYTF. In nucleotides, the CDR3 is TGTGCCAGCAGTTACGAGGGACAGGGAAGTGGCTACACCTTC.

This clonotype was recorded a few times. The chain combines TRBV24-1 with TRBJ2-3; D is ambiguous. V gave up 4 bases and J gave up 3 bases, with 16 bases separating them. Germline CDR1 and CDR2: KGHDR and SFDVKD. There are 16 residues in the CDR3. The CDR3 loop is CATSDPSEGKTDTQYF. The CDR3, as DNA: TGTGCCACCAGTGACCCGTCCGAAGGTAAAACAGATACGCAGTATTTT.

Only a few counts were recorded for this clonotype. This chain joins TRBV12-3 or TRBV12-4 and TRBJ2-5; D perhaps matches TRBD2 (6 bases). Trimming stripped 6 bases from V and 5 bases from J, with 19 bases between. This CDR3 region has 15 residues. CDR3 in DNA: TGTGCCAGCAGGGCTAGCGCCACGTCGAAGGAGACCCAGTACTTC. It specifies CASRASATSKETQYF.

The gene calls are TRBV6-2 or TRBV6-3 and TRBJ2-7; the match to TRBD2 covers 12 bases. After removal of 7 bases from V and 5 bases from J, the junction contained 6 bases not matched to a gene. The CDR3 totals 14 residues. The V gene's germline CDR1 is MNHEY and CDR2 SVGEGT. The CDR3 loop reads CASMWTSGMNEQYF. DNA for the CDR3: TGTGCCAGCATGTGGACTAGCGGGATGAACGAGCAGTACTTC.

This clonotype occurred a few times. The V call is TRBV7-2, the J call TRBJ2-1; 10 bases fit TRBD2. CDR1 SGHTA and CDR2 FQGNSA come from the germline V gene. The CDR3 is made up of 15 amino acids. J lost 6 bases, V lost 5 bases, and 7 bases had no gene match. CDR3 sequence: CASSLLAGSGNEQFF. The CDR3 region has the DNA TGTGCCAGCAGCCTACTAGCGGGATCCGGCAATGAGCAGTTCTTC.

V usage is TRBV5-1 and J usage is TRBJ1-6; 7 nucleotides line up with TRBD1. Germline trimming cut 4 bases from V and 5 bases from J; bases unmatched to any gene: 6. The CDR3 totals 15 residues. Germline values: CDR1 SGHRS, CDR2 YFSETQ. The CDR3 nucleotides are TGCGCCAGCAGCCCATCGACAGGGAATAATTCACCCCTCCACTTT. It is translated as CASSPSTGNNSPLHF. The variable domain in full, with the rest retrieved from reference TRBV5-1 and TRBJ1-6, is KAGVTQTPRYLIKTRGQQVTLSCSPISGHRSVSWYQQTPGQGLQFLFEYFSETQRNKGNFPGRFSGRQFSNSRSEMNVSTLELGDSALYLCASSPSTGNNSPLHFGNGTRLTVT.

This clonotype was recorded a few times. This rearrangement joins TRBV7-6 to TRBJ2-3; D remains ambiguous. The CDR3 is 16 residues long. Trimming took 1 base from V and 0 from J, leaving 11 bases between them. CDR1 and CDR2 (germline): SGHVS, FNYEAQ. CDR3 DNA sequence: TGTGCCAGCAGCTTAGGAGTGAGCCTTAGCACAGATACGCAGTATTTT. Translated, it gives CASSLGVSLSTDTQYF.

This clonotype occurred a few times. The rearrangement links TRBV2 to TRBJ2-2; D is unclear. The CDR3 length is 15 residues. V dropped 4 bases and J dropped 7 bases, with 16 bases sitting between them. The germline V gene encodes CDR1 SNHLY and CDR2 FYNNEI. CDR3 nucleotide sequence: TGTGCCAGCAGTGTGGAACAAGCTGGTAGCGGGGAGCTGTTTTTT. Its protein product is CASSVEQAGSGELFF.

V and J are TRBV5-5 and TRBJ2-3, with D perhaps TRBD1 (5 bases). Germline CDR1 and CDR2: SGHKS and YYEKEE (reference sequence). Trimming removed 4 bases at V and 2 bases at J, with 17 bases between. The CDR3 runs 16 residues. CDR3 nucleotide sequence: TGTGCCAGCAGCCAACCCAAGACAGAGTTCACAGATACGCAGTATTTT. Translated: CASSQPKTEFTDTQYF.

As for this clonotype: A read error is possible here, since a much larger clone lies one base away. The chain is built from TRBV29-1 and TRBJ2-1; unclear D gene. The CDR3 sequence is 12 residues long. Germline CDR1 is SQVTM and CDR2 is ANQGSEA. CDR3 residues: CGVLLANTGRFF. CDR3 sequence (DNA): TGCGGCGTTCTATTGGCCAACACGGGTCGGTTCTTC.

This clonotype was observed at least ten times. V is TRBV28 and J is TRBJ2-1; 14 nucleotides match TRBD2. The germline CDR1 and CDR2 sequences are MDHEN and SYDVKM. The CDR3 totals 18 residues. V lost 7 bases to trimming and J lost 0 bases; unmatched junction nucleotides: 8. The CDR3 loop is CASTPGLAGVSSYNEQFF. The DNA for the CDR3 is TGTGCCAGCACCCCGGGACTAGCGGGAGTGAGCTCCTACAATGAGCAGTTCTTC.

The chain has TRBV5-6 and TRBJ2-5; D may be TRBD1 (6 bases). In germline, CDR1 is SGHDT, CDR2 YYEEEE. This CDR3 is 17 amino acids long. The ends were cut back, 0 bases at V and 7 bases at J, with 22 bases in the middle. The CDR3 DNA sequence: TGTGCCAGCAGCTTGGCCGTGTTGACAGGCAGATCCAGGACCCAGTACTTC. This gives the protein CASSLAVLTGRSRTQYF.

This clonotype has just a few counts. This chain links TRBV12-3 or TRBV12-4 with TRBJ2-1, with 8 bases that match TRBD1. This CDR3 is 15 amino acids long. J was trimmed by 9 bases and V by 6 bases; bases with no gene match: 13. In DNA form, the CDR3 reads TGTGCCAGCAGCCGAGGACAGGGAGGACGGGGTGAGCAGTTCTTC. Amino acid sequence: CASSRGQGGRGEQFF.